This T cell receptor beta chain was sequenced during a study of cytomegalovirus exposure and HLA in healthy donors. Study-level results: An analysis done earlier found most TCR beta V segments productive about 87% or about 30% of the time. Later work associated 16,951 TCR beta sequences with HLA alleles at 0.05 false discovery rate.

The V and J ends lost 4 bases and 12 bases respectively, with 13 bases between them. The CDR3 length is 11 residues. Germline CDR1 is SGDLS and CDR2 is YYNGEE. As concerns this clone: Its antigen is as yet unknown.

Amplification used 60 Vbeta primers and 13 Jbeta primers. Generated by immunoSEQ multiplex PCR, the TCRdb table keeps only in-frame clones and is missing some. The profile shows approximately 150,000 clones, roughly 80% of them singletons. This sequence joins TRBV9 and TRBJ1-2; possibly TRBD1 for D (5 bases). The receptor was isolated from a male donor in good health and CMV-seronegative. The sequenced sample was PBMCs. CDR3 region: CASSPREVHTF. The CDR3 DNA sequence: TGTGCCAGCAGCCCCAGGGAGGTTCACACCTTC.